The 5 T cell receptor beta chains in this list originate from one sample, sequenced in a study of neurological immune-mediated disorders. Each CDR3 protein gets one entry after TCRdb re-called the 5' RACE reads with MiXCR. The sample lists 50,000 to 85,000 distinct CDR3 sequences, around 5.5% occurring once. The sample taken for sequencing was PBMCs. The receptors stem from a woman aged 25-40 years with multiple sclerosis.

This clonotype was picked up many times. CDR3 nucleotides: TGTGCCACCAGTGACAGTTCTGAAGCTTTCTTT. It translates to CATSDSSEAFF. This chain joins TRBV24-1 and TRBJ1-1; D remains ambiguous. Germline lookup yields CDR1 KGHDR and CDR2 SFDVKD. The CDR3 spans 11 residues. V lost 4 bases, J lost 6 bases, and 5 bases lay in between.

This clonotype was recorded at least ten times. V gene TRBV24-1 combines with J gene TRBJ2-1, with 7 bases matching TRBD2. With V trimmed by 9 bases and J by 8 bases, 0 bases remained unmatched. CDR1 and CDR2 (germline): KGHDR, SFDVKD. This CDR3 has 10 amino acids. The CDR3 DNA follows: TGTGCCACCGGGGGGGATGAGCAGTTCTTC. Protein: CATGGDEQFF.

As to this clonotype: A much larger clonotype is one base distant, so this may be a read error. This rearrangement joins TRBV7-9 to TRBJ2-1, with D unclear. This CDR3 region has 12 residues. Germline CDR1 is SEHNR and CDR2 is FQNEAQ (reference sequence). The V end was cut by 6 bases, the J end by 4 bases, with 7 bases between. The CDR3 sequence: CASRTQYNEQFF. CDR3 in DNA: TGTGCCAGCAGAACTCAATACAATGAGCAGTTCTTC.

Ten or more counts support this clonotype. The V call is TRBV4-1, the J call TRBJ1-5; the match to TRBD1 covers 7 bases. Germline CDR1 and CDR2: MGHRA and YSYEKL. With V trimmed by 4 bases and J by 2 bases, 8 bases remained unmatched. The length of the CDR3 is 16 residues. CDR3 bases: TGCGCCAGCAGCCGTACCCCCGGGACAGGCAATCAGCCCCAGCATTTT. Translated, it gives CASSRTPGTGNQPQHF.

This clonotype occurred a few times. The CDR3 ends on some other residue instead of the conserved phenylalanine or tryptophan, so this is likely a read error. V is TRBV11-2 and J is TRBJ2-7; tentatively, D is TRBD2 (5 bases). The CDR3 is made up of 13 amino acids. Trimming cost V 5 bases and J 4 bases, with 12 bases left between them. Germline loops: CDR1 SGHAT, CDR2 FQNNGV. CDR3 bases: TGTGCCAGCAGCCTCCCCGGGGAATACGAGCAGTACAAC. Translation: CASSLPGEYEQYN.